This section outlines one TCR beta chain sequence together with its context. The sample originates from a study of CD8 T cells in Susac syndrome. Blood CD8+ and CD4+ T cells underwent high-throughput TCR beta sequencing. Those who served as multiple sclerosis controls were treatment-naive patients with stable or active relapsing-remitting disease. The V end was cut by 9 bases, the J end by 0 bases, with 14 bases between. The length of the CDR3 is 15 residues. With random hexamers, reverse transcription was performed on roughly 0.45 to 1 ug of RNA. TCRdb re-called the immunoSEQ multiplex PCR reads through MiXCR, storing one row per CDR3 protein. The table records around 140,000 distinct CDR3 sequences, approximately 79% of them present only once.

The chain has TRBV12-3 or TRBV12-4 and TRBJ2-2; no reliable D call. The receptor was isolated from a human donor with multiple sclerosis. Material: CD8+ T cells from PBMCs. The CDR3 nucleotides read TGTGCCAGTAGGGCGCGAGTCGCGAACACCGGGGAGCTGTTTTTT. Its translation is CASRARVANTGELFF.